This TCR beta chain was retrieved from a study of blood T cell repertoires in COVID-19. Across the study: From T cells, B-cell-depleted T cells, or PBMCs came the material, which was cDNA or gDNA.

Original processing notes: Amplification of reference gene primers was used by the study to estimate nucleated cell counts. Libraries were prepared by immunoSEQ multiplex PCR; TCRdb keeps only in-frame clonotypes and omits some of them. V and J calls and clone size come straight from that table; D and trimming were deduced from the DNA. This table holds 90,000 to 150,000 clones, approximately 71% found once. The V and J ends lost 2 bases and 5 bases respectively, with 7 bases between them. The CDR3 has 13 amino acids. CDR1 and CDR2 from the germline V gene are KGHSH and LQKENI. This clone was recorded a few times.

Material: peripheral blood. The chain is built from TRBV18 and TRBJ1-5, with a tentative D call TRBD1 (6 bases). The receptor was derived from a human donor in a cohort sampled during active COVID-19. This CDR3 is CASSPSGDQPQHF. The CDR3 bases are TGTGCCAGCTCACCATCAGGGGATCAGCCCCAGCATTTT. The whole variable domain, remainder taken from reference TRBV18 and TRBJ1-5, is NAGVMQNPRHLVRRRGQEARLRCSPMKGHSHVYWYRQLPEEGLKFMVYLQKENIIDESGMPKERFSAEFPKEGPSILRIQQVVRGDSAAYFCASSPSGDQPQHFGDGTRLSIL.